This entry lists 23 T cell receptor beta chains sequenced from one sample in a study of blood T cell repertoires in COVID-19. TCRdb's copy holds only in-frame clones and misses some; the assay was immunoSEQ multiplex PCR. Of about 140,000 clones listed, more than 65% were seen once; the top ten hold around 13%. The sample taken for sequencing was peripheral blood. The source of these receptors is an elderly man with acute or convalescent COVID-19.

This chain connects TRBV11-3 to TRBJ2-3; 13 bases match TRBD2. CDR1 and CDR2 (germline): SGHNT, YENEEA. The trim removed 4 bases at V and 2 bases at J, leaving 3 bases unmatched. This CDR3 has 16 amino acids. This CDR3 reads CASSSGLAGATDTQYF. The CDR3, as DNA: TGTGCCAGCAGCTCTGGACTAGCGGGGGCCACAGATACGCAGTATTTT.

This chain connects TRBV5-1 to TRBJ1-6; no firm D call. Germline V CDR1 and CDR2: SGHRS, YFSETQ. CDR3 size: 14 residues. V lost 4 bases and J 7 bases, leaving 12 bases between the germline ends. The CDR3 region has the DNA TGCGCCAGCAGCGTGGACTCGGGGAATTCACCCCTCCACTTT. This gives the protein CASSVDSGNSPLHF.

The genes are TRBV27 and TRBJ1-1, with 7 bases lining up with TRBD1. Germline assignment: CDR1 MNHEY and CDR2 SMNVEV (reference sequence). V trimming: 6 bases; J trimming: 0 bases; junction bases outside the gene matches: 7. The CDR3 length is 15 residues. CDR3 amino acids: CASRLQGPMNTEAFF. The CDR3 nucleotides read TGTGCCAGCAGGTTACAGGGGCCAATGAACACTGAAGCTTTCTTT.

The CDR3 region is CASRPGSPYGYTF. DNA of the CDR3: TGTGCCAGCAGACCCGGGAGCCCGTATGGCTACACCTTC. The chain carries TRBV6-5 and TRBJ1-2; D gene uncertain. This CDR3 is 13 amino acids long. V shed 6 bases and J shed 5 bases, with 13 bases lying between them. Per germline, CDR1 MNHEY and CDR2 SVGAGI.

Turning to this clone: Other DNA sequences in the same sample also yield this CDR3. The V gene is TRBV6-5, the J gene TRBJ2-2; the D gene is possibly TRBD2 (6 bases). The CDR3 totals 14 residues. Germline CDR1 reads MNHEY; CDR2 reads SVGAGI. Trimming pared 2 bases from V and 4 bases from J, leaving 8 bases between. CDR3 sequence: CASSYDSGTGELFF. The CDR3 DNA reads as TGTGCCAGCAGTTACGATAGCGGCACCGGGGAGCTGTTTTTT.

This clone was seen just once. The chain links TRBV5-4 to TRBJ2-5; D might be TRBD1 (6 bases). V was shortened by 1 base and J by 2 bases, with 12 bases between the two germline ends. This CDR3 contains 15 residues. Per germline, CDR1 SGHNT and CDR2 YYREEE (reference sequence). CDR3: CASSLSTGIQETQYF. Here the CDR3 DNA reads TGTGCCAGCAGCTTGAGTACAGGGATTCAAGAGACCCAGTACTTC.

The chain uses TRBV3-1 (or the pseudogene TRBV3-2) and TRBJ2-5, with 7 bases aligning to TRBD1. The V gene end was trimmed by 4 bases and the J gene end by 1 base; junction bases not matched to a gene: 0. Germline V lookup: CDR1 LGHDT, CDR2 YNNKEL (reference sequence). CDR3 length: 13 residues. CDR3 residues: CASSRQGQETQYF. In nucleotides, the CDR3 is TGTGCCAGCAGCCGACAGGGCCAAGAGACCCAGTACTTC.

The rearrangement uses TRBV11-2 and TRBJ2-1; 7 bases match TRBD2. The germline CDR1 and CDR2 sequences are SGHAT and FQNNGV. The CDR3 is made up of 14 amino acids. V shed 5 bases, J shed 10 bases, and the junction held 11 bases outside the gene matches. The CDR3 coding sequence is TGTGCCAGCAGCGGAGCGGCGGGGGTGGGAGAGCAGTTCTTC. It yields the protein CASSGAAGVGEQFF.

The gene calls are TRBV5-6 and TRBJ2-7; 9 bases map to TRBD1. Germline lookup yields CDR1 SGHDT and CDR2 YYEEEE. The junction had 4 bases not matched to a gene; V was cut back by 4 bases and J by 2 bases. The CDR3 runs 14 residues. The CDR3 region is CASSHRDRAYEQYF. The CDR3 DNA reads as TGTGCCAGCAGCCACCGGGACAGGGCCTACGAGCAGTACTTC.

V usage is TRBV7-2 and J usage is TRBJ2-1, with D uncertain. The V end lost 3 bases, the J end lost 6 bases, and 15 bases lay between the germline ends. Germline loops: CDR1 SGHTA, CDR2 FQGNSA. The CDR3 length is 15 residues. The CDR3 region is CASSFFSPLLNEQFF. The CDR3 nucleotides are TGTGCCAGCAGCTTTTTTTCCCCCCTTCTCAATGAGCAGTTCTTC.

This clone was seen only a few times. The J gene is TRBJ1-5, the V gene TRBV2, with TRBD1 matching 7 bases. Germline CDR1 reads SNHLY; CDR2 reads FYNNEI. The CDR3 sequence is 14 residues long. V lost 2 bases to trimming and J lost 5 bases; unmatched junction nucleotides: 3. CDR3: CASSENRGDQPQHF. The CDR3 DNA reads as TGTGCCAGCAGTGAAAACAGGGGAGATCAGCCCCAGCATTTT.

The chain has TRBV18 and TRBJ1-1, with 8 nucleotides matching TRBD1. Germline-derived CDR1 and CDR2 are KGHSH and LQKENI. V gave up 5 bases and J gave up 5 bases; unmatched junction bases: 19. The CDR3 runs to 18 residues. The chain's CDR3 is CASSSRVFGTGSSTEAFF. The DNA of the CDR3 is TGTGCCAGCTCATCGCGGGTATTCGGGACAGGTTCAAGTACTGAAGCTTTCTTT. The full variable domain, its missing parts supplied by reference TRBV18 and TRBJ1-1, is NAGVMQNPRHLVRRRGQEARLRCSPMKGHSHVYWYRQLPEEGLKFMVYLQKENIIDESGMPKERFSAEFPKEGPSILRIQQVVRGDSAAYFCASSSRVFGTGSSTEAFFGQGTRLTVV.

This clone is a singleton in its sample. The chain has TRBV21-1 and TRBJ1-4; no DNA check was done on the table's D call, TRBD1. TRBV21-1 is recorded as a pseudogene. CDR3 length: 13 amino acids. This CDR3 is CATPHATNEKLFF. For the CDR3, the DNA is TGTGCCACCCCACACGCAACTAATGAAAAACTGTTTTTT.

The chain combines TRBV7-9 with TRBJ1-1; the D gene is possibly TRBD1 (5 bases). From germline, CDR1 is SEHNR and CDR2 FQNEAQ (reference sequence). The CDR3 has 15 amino acids. The V and J ends lost 5 bases and 6 bases respectively, with 19 bases between them. The chain's CDR3 is CASSPNGASGAEAFF. In DNA form, the CDR3 reads TGTGCCAGCAGCCCCAATGGGGCATCGGGGGCTGAAGCTTTCTTT.

As for this clone: Different DNA sequences within this sample yield the same CDR3. V and J are TRBV15 and TRBJ1-1, with no clear D. There are 13 residues in the CDR3. V was clipped by 2 bases and J by 1 base, with 5 bases between them. The germline V gene has CDR1 LNHNV and CDR2 YYDKDF (reference sequence). The CDR3 region has the DNA TGTGCCACCAGCAGAACCGGGAACACTGAAGCTTTCTTT. It yields the protein CATSRTGNTEAFF.

The chain uses TRBV7-8 and TRBJ1-6; 8 nucleotides align to TRBD1. This CDR3 comprises 14 residues. Looked up from germline, CDR1 is SGHVS and CDR2 is FQNEAQ. The V and J ends lost 4 bases and 7 bases, in that order; junction bases with no gene match: 3. CDR3 bases: TGTGCCAGCAGCTCGGGACAGGAGAATTCACCCCTCCACTTT. It encodes CASSSGQENSPLHF.

This clone was counted only a few times. The genes are TRBV5-1 and TRBJ2-2; TRBD1 aligns across 7 bases. The V and J ends lost 3 bases and 7 bases, in that order; junction bases with no gene match: 9. This CDR3 contains 15 residues. CDR1 and CDR2 (germline): SGHRS, YFSETQ. The DNA for the CDR3 is TGCGCCAGCAGCTCTACAGGGGATGTCGACGGGGAGCTGTTTTTT. Its protein product is CASSSTGDVDGELFF.

The chain joins TRBV5-6 to TRBJ1-2; TRBD1 matches 9 bases. Germline trimming cut 2 bases from V and 4 bases from J; bases unmatched to any gene: 9. Germline CDR1 is SGHDT and CDR2 is YYEEEE. The CDR3 length is 16 residues. The CDR3 spells CASSFYRGRSPYGYTF. As DNA, the CDR3 is TGTGCCAGCAGCTTCTACAGGGGGCGGTCCCCCTATGGCTACACCTTC. The variable domain in full, completed from reference TRBV5-6 and TRBJ1-2, reads DAGVTQSPTHLIKTRGQQVTLRCSPKSGHDTVSWYQQALGQGPQFIFQYYEEEERQRGNFPDRFSGHQFPNYSSELNVNALLLGDSALYLCASSFYRGRSPYGYTFGSGTRLTVV.

The chain is built from TRBV29-1 and TRBJ1-6; 7 positions match TRBD1. CDR3 length equals 12 residues. Germline CDR1 reads SQVTM; CDR2 reads ANQGSEA. Trimming cost V 6 bases and J 15 bases; bases outside gene matches: 11. The CDR3 region has the DNA TGCAGCGTCAGGGGGAGTGACCCCGGCCTCCACTTT. Its translation: CSVRGSDPGLHF.

J is TRBJ2-1 and V is TRBV7-8; possibly TRBD1 for D (6 bases). The CDR3 contains 15 residues. Germline values: CDR1 SGHVS, CDR2 FQNEAQ. With 5 bases removed from V and 4 bases from J, the gap between germline ends came to 15 bases. CDR3 protein: CASSTQGSGYNEQFF. The CDR3 coding sequence is TGTGCCAGCAGCACGCAGGGGTCGGGGTACAATGAGCAGTTCTTC.

The chain combines TRBV19 with TRBJ1-6; maybe TRBD1 (5 bases). The germline V gene encodes CDR1 LNHDA and CDR2 SQIVND (reference sequence). There are 16 residues in the CDR3. Trimming took off 8 bases at V and 12 bases at J, with 26 bases between the two ends. The CDR3 protein is CASEASLLGPGVPLHF. CDR3 nucleotides: TGTGCCAGTGAGGCTTCCCTTTTGGGGCCAGGCGTACCCCTCCACTTT.

This clone was detected many times. The rearrangement links TRBV30 to TRBJ1-6, with D tentatively TRBD1 (5 bases). The CDR3 consists of 16 residues. CDR1 is GTSNPN, CDR2 SVGIG, per germline (reference sequence). V lost 0 bases and J lost 5, with 14 bases in between. The CDR3 nucleotides read TGTGCCTGGAGTGTACCCAGGGCGAACCATAATTCACCCCTCCACTTT. Protein: CAWSVPRANHNSPLHF.

The J gene is TRBJ2-7, the V gene TRBV5-4; 7 bases are a match to TRBD2. CDR1 is SGHNT, CDR2 YYREEE, per germline (reference sequence). The CDR3 is 15 amino acids. V lost 0 bases, J lost 5 bases, and 8 bases stayed unmatched. This CDR3 is CASSLDSGLKNEQYF. CDR3 bases: TGTGCCAGCAGCTTGGATAGCGGGCTTAAGAACGAGCAGTACTTC.